This T cell receptor beta chain was retrieved from a study of response to subunit inactivated influenza vaccine. CDR1 is LGHNA, CDR2 YSLEER, per germline. Trimming left V 1 base short and J 6 bases short, with 12 bases between. The CDR3 covers 14 residues. This clonotype was detected only a few times. Via MiXCR, TCRdb re-called the RT-PCR reads, giving one row per CDR3 protein. The sample includes a few hundred thousand distinct CDR3 sequences, approximately 6.9% of them seen just once. The clonotype was recovered from a man in his fifties or sixties who received an inactivated influenza vaccine. The chain joins TRBV4-3 to TRBJ1-1, with a tentative D call TRBD1 (5 bases). The starting material was PBMCs from blood, obtained roughly 24 months after vaccination. The CDR3 protein is CASSQASWGAEAFF. CDR3 DNA: TGCGCCAGCAGCCAAGCCTCCTGGGGGGCTGAAGCTTTCTTT.